The next 31 T cell receptor beta chains were all read from a single sample in a study of post-analysis software for immune sequencing data. Findings and caveats of the study: There were several TRBV segments more frequent in patients than controls, and TRBV5-6, TRBV5-1 and TRBV20-1 were among them.

The antigens for these receptors are not known. Presence of unique molecular identifiers characterized the TCR beta cDNA libraries. TCRdb called the PCR reads again in MiXCR, with one record for every CDR3 protein. The data hold roughly 430,000 distinct CDR3 sequences, with approximately 42% observed a single time. Sequenced input: blood. All receptors come from a girl aged 2 to 9 with multiple sclerosis.

This sequence joins TRBV25-1 and TRBJ2-3; the D gene is possibly TRBD1 (5 bases). V gave up 1 base and J gave up 2 bases, with 13 bases separating them. This CDR3 is built from 16 residues. The germline V gene encodes CDR1 MGHDK and CDR2 SYGVNS. The CDR3 region has the DNA TGTGCCAGCAGTGAATTGGTTAAGGGGAACACAGATACGCAGTATTTT. This gives the protein CASSELVKGNTDTQYF.

The chain employs TRBV27 and TRBJ2-7; 12 bases agree with TRBD1. After removal of 5 bases from V and 6 bases from J, the junction contained 5 bases not matched to a gene. Germline V gene data show CDR1 as MNHEY and CDR2 as SMNVEV (reference sequence). The CDR3 is 14 residues long. The CDR3 DNA is TGTGCCAGCAGTATCGGGACAGGGGGCCGCGAGCAGTACTTC. As protein: CASSIGTGGREQYF.

This clonotype was counted a few times. The genes are TRBV5-1 and TRBJ1-1; D is unclear. Germline lookup yields CDR1 SGHRS and CDR2 YFSETQ. The CDR3 covers 15 residues. V was shortened by 4 bases and J by 0 bases, with 13 bases between the two germline ends. Here the CDR3 reads CASSPSRTLNTEAFF. DNA of the CDR3: TGCGCCAGCAGCCCATCAAGGACTTTGAACACTGAAGCTTTCTTT.

The table lists this clonotype with a count of one. An end of the junction does not agree with germline; a read error may underlie this. This chain uses TRBV7-9 with TRBJ2-1; D unresolved. The CDR3 runs 14 residues. Per germline, CDR1 SEHNR and CDR2 FQNEAQ (reference sequence). Here the CDR3 reads CASSLGYSYNEQFF. In DNA, the CDR3 is TGTGCCAGTAGCTTAGGCTACTCCTACAATGAGCAGTTCTTC.

This clonotype turned up a few times. The chain has TRBV7-3 and TRBJ2-5, with D possibly TRBD1 on 6 matching bases. Germline lookup yields CDR1 SGHTA and CDR2 FQGTGA. V lost 0 bases and J lost 5, with 10 bases in between. This CDR3 has 14 amino acids. The CDR3 region is CASSLTGRGETQYF. CDR3 in DNA: TGTGCCAGCAGCTTAACAGGCAGGGGCGAGACCCAGTACTTC.

The chain employs TRBV7-2 and TRBJ2-3; the D call may be TRBD1 or TRBD2 (5 bases each). The CDR3 has 16 residues. V was trimmed by 6 bases and J by 2 bases, leaving 18 bases between them. The germline gives CDR1 SGHTA, CDR2 FQGNSA. CDR3 protein: CASRGSRDVYTDTQYF. The CDR3, as DNA: TGTGCCAGCAGGGGGTCGAGGGACGTCTACACAGATACGCAGTATTTT.

The chain employs TRBV19 and TRBJ2-3; a possible D gene is TRBD1 (6 bases). The V and J ends lost 10 bases and 3 bases respectively, with 26 bases between them. This CDR3 has 17 residues. The germline CDR1 and CDR2 sequences are LNHDA and SQIVND (reference sequence). CDR3 sequence (DNA): TGTGCCACCTCACACCTTAACAGGGCTAGCCTGACAGATACGCAGTATTTT. Protein product: CATSHLNRASLTDTQYF.

The chain couples TRBV29-1 to TRBJ2-1, with 12 positions matching TRBD2. The CDR3 runs 15 residues. V lost 6 bases, J lost 7 bases, and 10 bases stayed unmatched. The V gene's germline CDR1 is SQVTM and CDR2 ANQGSEA. In DNA form, the CDR3 reads TGCAGCGTCAACCTAGCGGGGGGGCCGGATAATGAGCAGTTCTTC. Translating gives CSVNLAGGPDNEQFF.

The chain is built from TRBV3-1 and TRBJ2-7; perhaps TRBD2 as D (5 bases). The better agreement between TRBJ2-5 and the DNA end casts doubt on the J call. CDR1 is LGHDT and CDR2 is YNNKEL in the germline V gene (reference sequence). This CDR3 is 15 amino acids long. CDR3 in DNA: TGTGCCAGCAGCCACCGAGGGAGAGGTACAGAGACCCAGTACTTC. Encoded protein: CASSHRGRGTETQYF.

There are a few counts of this clonotype. This chain uses TRBV7-2 with TRBJ2-1; D perhaps matches TRBD1 (6 bases). The germline V gene has CDR1 SGHTA and CDR2 FQGNSA. The ends were cut back, 2 bases at V and 0 bases at J, with 14 bases in the middle. This CDR3 has 17 residues. CDR3: CASSLLLGQSSYNEQFF. CDR3 sequence (DNA): TGTGCCAGCAGCTTACTGTTAGGACAGAGCTCCTACAATGAGCAGTTCTTC.

In this sample, this clonotype turned up a few times. The rearrangement uses TRBV25-1 and TRBJ1-4; TRBD1 agrees at 9 bases. CDR3 length: 15 amino acids. CDR1 and CDR2 (germline): MGHDK, SYGVNS. V was pared by 1 base and J by 6 bases, with 3 bases of the junction left unmatched. The CDR3: CASSEWGTGHEKLFF. DNA of the CDR3: TGTGCCAGCAGTGAATGGGGGACAGGGCATGAAAAACTGTTTTTT. Full variable domain (remainder filled in from reference TRBV25-1 and TRBJ1-4): EADIYQTPRYLVIGTGKKITLECSQTMGHDKMYWYQQDPGMELHLIHYSYGVNSTEKGDLSSESTVSRIRTEHFPLTLESARPSHTSQYLCASSEWGTGHEKLFFGSGTQLSVL.

This clonotype came up many times. The V call is TRBV7-2, the J call TRBJ2-7; D is unresolved. Trimming removed 4 bases from V and 4 bases from J, with 23 bases in between. The CDR3 has 17 amino acids. The germline V gene encodes CDR1 SGHTA and CDR2 FQGNSA. The DNA of the CDR3 is TGTGCCAGCAGCTCCCGGACCGCACCCCTCCGCCCATACGAGCAGTACTTC. It yields the protein CASSSRTAPLRPYEQYF. Using reference TRBV7-2 and TRBJ2-7 for the parts outside the CDR3, the full variable domain is GAGVSQSPSNKVTEKGKDVELRCDPISGHTALYWYRQSLGQGLEFLIYFQGNSAPDKSGLPSDRFSAERTGGSVSTLTIQRTQQEDSAVYLCASSSRTAPLRPYEQYFGPGTRLTVT.

The chain employs TRBV7-2 and TRBJ2-3, with D perhaps TRBD1 (5 bases). Germline CDR1 reads SGHTA; CDR2 reads FQGNSA. Trimming stripped 5 bases from V and 4 bases from J, with 13 bases between. This CDR3 contains 14 residues. This CDR3 reads CASSQQGGPDTQYF. For the CDR3, the DNA is TGTGCCAGCAGCCAGCAGGGTGGCCCAGATACGCAGTATTTT. Using reference TRBV7-2 and TRBJ2-3 for the parts outside the CDR3, the full variable domain is GAGVSQSPSNKVTEKGKDVELRCDPISGHTALYWYRQSLGQGLEFLIYFQGNSAPDKSGLPSDRFSAERTGGSVSTLTIQRTQQEDSAVYLCASSQQGGPDTQYFGPGTRLTVL.

The V and J genes are TRBV20-1 and TRBJ1-5; possibly TRBD1 for D (5 bases). Germline V CDR1 and CDR2: DFQATT, SNEGSKA (reference sequence). The CDR3 is 12 amino acids. V lost 5 bases to trimming and J lost 6 bases, with 11 bases between them. CDR3 in amino acids: CSAGAGRQPQHF. CDR3 bases: TGCAGTGCTGGGGCAGGGCGTCAGCCCCAGCATTTT.

The count of this clonotype is one. This chain joins TRBV28 and TRBJ2-3; 7 nucleotides match TRBD2. This CDR3 is built from 18 residues. V lost 1 base, J lost 1 base, and 11 bases stayed unmatched. CDR1 MDHEN and CDR2 SYDVKM come from the germline V gene. The CDR3 nucleotides read TGTGCCAGCAGTTTATCTGCTAGCGGAGCCGTTCGCACAGATACGCAGTATTTT. Residues: CASSLSASGAVRTDTQYF.

This clonotype was counted only a few times. The chain joins TRBV27 to TRBJ2-1, with D hard to call. The CDR3 extends over 14 amino acids. Germline V gene sequence: CDR1 MNHEY, CDR2 SMNVEV (reference sequence). The V end lost 6 bases, the J end lost 2 bases, and 11 bases lay between the germline ends. The CDR3 loop reads CASRLQITYNEQFF. The CDR3 bases are TGTGCCAGCAGATTACAGATAACCTACAATGAGCAGTTCTTC.

This clonotype was detected only a few times. For the CDR3, the DNA is TGTGCCAGCAGTCCCTGGTTGGAACACTATGGCTACACCTTC. As protein: CASSPWLEHYGYTF. This chain connects TRBV27 to TRBJ1-2; D not certain. The germline V gene has CDR1 MNHEY and CDR2 SMNVEV (reference sequence). V gave up 5 bases and J gave up 3 bases, with 13 bases separating them. The CDR3 length is 14 residues.

The J gene is TRBJ1-4, the V gene TRBV3-1, with a tentative D call TRBD1 (5 bases). The CDR3 extends over 16 amino acids. Looked up from germline, CDR1 is LGHDT and CDR2 is YNNKEL (reference sequence). Trimming removed 5 bases from V and 6 bases from J, with 19 bases in between. CDR3 in amino acids: CASSSRTGRRDEKLFF. In nucleotides, the CDR3 is TGTGCCAGCAGCAGCCGAACAGGCCGGCGGGATGAAAAACTGTTTTTT.

This clonotype is a singleton in its sample. This sequence joins TRBV7-6 and TRBJ2-5, with D unresolved. Per germline, CDR1 SGHVS and CDR2 FNYEAQ. V shed 1 base and J shed 4 bases, with 4 bases lying between them. This CDR3 contains 12 residues. CDR3 DNA sequence: TGTGCCAGCAGCTTAGTCGTAGAGACCCAGTACTTC. Its protein product is CASSLVVETQYF.

This clonotype has more than one count but fewer than ten. The chain is built from TRBV4-1 and TRBJ2-1, with a tentative D call TRBD2 (6 bases). The length of the CDR3 is 14 residues. CDR1 is MGHRA, CDR2 YSYEKL, per germline. Trimming pared 4 bases from V and 6 bases from J, leaving 13 bases between. As DNA, the CDR3 is TGCGCCAGCAGCCGCGGGGTCTGGAGCAATGAGCAGTTCTTC. Translation: CASSRGVWSNEQFF.

This clonotype was counted a few times. The genes are TRBV20-1 and TRBJ2-1; D is perhaps TRBD2 (6 bases). The CDR3 spans 14 residues. Germline V CDR1 and CDR2: DFQATT, SNEGSKA (reference sequence). The ends were cut back, 1 base at V and 7 bases at J, with 14 bases in the middle. The chain's CDR3 is CSARVGGPSNEQFF. The CDR3 DNA is TGCAGTGCTAGAGTTGGAGGGCCGTCGAATGAGCAGTTCTTC.

The CDR3 bases are TGCAGTGCTAGGGGTACTGAAGCTTTCTTT. Translating gives CSARGTEAFF. This rearrangement joins TRBV20-1 to TRBJ1-1; D gene uncertain. The ends were cut back, 3 bases at V and 5 bases at J, with 4 bases in the middle. The CDR3 totals 10 residues. Looked up from germline, CDR1 is DFQATT and CDR2 is SNEGSKA (reference sequence).

The rearrangement joins TRBV6-5 to TRBJ1-4, with a possible D match to TRBD1 (5 bases). Looked up from germline, CDR1 is MNHEY and CDR2 is SVGAGI. CDR3 length equals 16 residues. Between the trimmed V and J ends, which lost 2 bases and 2 bases, there was a span of 12 bases. The CDR3 nucleotides are TGTGCCAGCAGTTACGACAGTAGTCGGACTAATGAAAAACTGTTTTTT. Translated, it gives CASSYDSSRTNEKLFF.

The chain recombines TRBV12-3 or TRBV12-4 with TRBJ1-2; no firm D call. CDR3 length equals 13 residues. Trimming removed 6 bases at V and 6 bases at J, with 14 bases between. The CDR3 sequence is CASRVDPRDGYTF. CDR3 bases: TGTGCCAGCAGGGTGGACCCAAGGGATGGCTACACCTTC.

The rearrangement links TRBV12-5 to TRBJ2-5; D may be TRBD1 (6 bases). V gave up 3 bases and J gave up 4 bases, with 12 bases separating them. Germline CDR1 LGHNT, CDR2 FRNRAP. This CDR3 has 14 amino acids. CDR3 sequence: CASGLGGLGETQYF. The CDR3 nucleotides read TGTGCTAGTGGTTTAGGGGGTTTGGGAGAGACCCAGTACTTC.

This clonotype was seen a handful of times. This chain connects TRBV9 to TRBJ2-4; unclear D gene. The assigned J gene may be wrong: the sequence end matches TRBJ2-7 better. The CDR3 sequence is 13 residues long. The germline CDR1 and CDR2 sequences are SGDLS and YYNGEE. CDR3: CASSAGDTYEQYF. The CDR3, as DNA: TGTGCCAGCAGCGCAGGAGATACGTACGAGCAGTACTTC.

The genes are TRBV28 and TRBJ2-5, with 7 positions matching TRBD2. CDR3 length: 14 amino acids. Germline CDR1 and CDR2: MDHEN and SYDVKM. The junction had 12 bases not matched to a gene; V was cut back by 3 bases and J by 11 bases. CDR3 amino acids: CASSFVGGLNEQYF. CDR3 coding DNA: TGTGCCAGCAGTTTTGTGGGAGGGCTTAATGAGCAGTACTTC.

This clonotype was seen a handful of times. V is TRBV6-1 and J is TRBJ2-7; the match to TRBD1 covers 10 bases. This CDR3 spans 15 amino acids. Germline V gene data show CDR1 as MNHNS and CDR2 as SASEGT. After removal of 3 bases from V and 2 bases from J, the junction contained 4 bases not matched to a gene. In DNA form, the CDR3 reads TGTGCCAGCAGTGACATCGGACAGGGGGCCTACGAGCAGTACTTC. Its protein product is CASSDIGQGAYEQYF.

This clonotype was picked up a small number of times. The chain couples TRBV7-3 to TRBJ2-6; D possibly matches TRBD1 or TRBD2 (5 bases each). With 2 bases removed from V and 4 bases from J, the gap between germline ends came to 18 bases. The germline CDR1 and CDR2 sequences are SGHTA and FQGTGA. The CDR3 covers 18 residues. CDR3 in DNA: TGTGCCAGCAGCTTAGGTGTTTCTCGAGGGACCGGGGCCAACGTCCTGACTTTC. Translated, it gives CASSLGVSRGTGANVLTF.

The chain carries TRBV2 and TRBJ2-3, with TRBD2 as a possible D gene (6 bases). Trimming cost V 6 bases and J 1 base, with 17 bases left between them. Looked up from germline, CDR1 is SNHLY and CDR2 is FYNNEI. The CDR3 consists of 16 residues. The CDR3 reads CASRAEASARTDTQYF. For the CDR3, the DNA is TGTGCCAGCAGAGCCGAAGCTAGCGCCCGCACAGATACGCAGTATTTT.

J is TRBJ1-2 and V is TRBV7-2; possible D gene TRBD1, 5 bases. The ends were cut back, 5 bases at V and 4 bases at J, with 20 bases in the middle. The CDR3 sequence is 16 residues long. Germline V CDR1 and CDR2: SGHTA, FQGNSA. CDR3 DNA: TGTGCCAGCAGCCGGGGCGGGACTCTAACCGTCTATGGCTACACCTTC. Its protein is CASSRGGTLTVYGYTF.